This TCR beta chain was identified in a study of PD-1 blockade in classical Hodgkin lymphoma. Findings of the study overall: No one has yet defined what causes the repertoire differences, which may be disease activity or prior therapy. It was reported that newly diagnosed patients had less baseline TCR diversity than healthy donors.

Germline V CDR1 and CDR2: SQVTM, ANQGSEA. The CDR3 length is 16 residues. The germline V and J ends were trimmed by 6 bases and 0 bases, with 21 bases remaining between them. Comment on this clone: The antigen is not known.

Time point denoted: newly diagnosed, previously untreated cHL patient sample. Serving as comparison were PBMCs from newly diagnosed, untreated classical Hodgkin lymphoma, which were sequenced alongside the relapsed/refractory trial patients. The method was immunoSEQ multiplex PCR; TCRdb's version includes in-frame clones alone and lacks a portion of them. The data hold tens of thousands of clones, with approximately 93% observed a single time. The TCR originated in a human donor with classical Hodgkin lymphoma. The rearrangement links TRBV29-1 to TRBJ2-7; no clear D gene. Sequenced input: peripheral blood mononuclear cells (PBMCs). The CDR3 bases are TGCAGCGTCAAAAGTGGGCCAGAATTCCTCTCCTACGAGCAGTACTTC. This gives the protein CSVKSGPEFLSYEQYF.